This T cell receptor (beta chain) was recorded in a study of blood T cell repertoires in COVID-19. Study as a whole: Spain, Italy and the United States supplied samples that represented acute and convalescent COVID-19. PBMCs, B-cell-depleted T cells, or T cells provided the cDNA or gDNA that made up the material.

Trimming removed 1 base from V and 5 bases from J, with 11 bases in between. The CDR3 has 14 residues. CDR1 and CDR2 from the germline V gene are SNHLY and FYNNEI. Only in-frame clones appear in the TCRdb table, and some are missing; sequencing was by immunoSEQ multiplex PCR. This table holds tens of thousands of clones, roughly 79% found once. The sample taken for sequencing was peripheral blood. J is TRBJ1-2 and V is TRBV2; a possible D gene is TRBD1 (5 bases). The TCR sequence derives from a woman aged 70-85 years with acute or convalescent COVID-19. CDR3 nucleotides: TGTGCCAGCAGTGAAGGACAGTTTTTTTATGGCTACACCTTC. Protein sequence: CASSEGQFFYGYTF.